This note documents a single T cell receptor (beta chain) sequence. The antigen is unknown. The V end was cut by 5 bases, the J end by 5 bases, with 12 bases between. CDR3 length equals 13 residues. The source of the sample is a study of T-cell memory formation after mild COVID-19. General study findings and limits: There was a balanced CD4/CD8 profile in clones contracting day 15 to 85, and later expanders leaned CD4+. Contracting CD8+ clones were enriched in EMRA, CD4+ mainly in CM and EM.

TCRdb reanalysed the 5' RACE reads using MiXCR and keeps one entry per CDR3 protein. Of approximately 150,000 distinct CDR3 sequences listed, 19% are singletons. The clonotype comes from an adult woman who had mild COVID-19 (a few samples of this study predate the infection). Cell type and time point are not known. The material sequenced was PBMCs or a T cell subset sorted from them (not recorded which). The chain joins TRBV12-3 or TRBV12-4 to TRBJ1-1, with TRBD1 as a possible D gene (5 bases). The CDR3 DNA follows: TGTGCCAGCAGTAACAGGTGGGGAACTGAAGCTTTCTTT. This gives the protein CASSNRWGTEAFF.